The sample holds many counts of the clone carrying this T cell receptor beta chain. Its antigen is currently unknown. CDR3 length: 14 residues. V dropped 4 bases and J dropped 6; count of bases not matched to a gene: 4. CDR1 and CDR2 (germline): SGHTA, FQGNSA. The sequenced patients had an expansion of CD8+CD57+ cells seen by flow cytometry. According to the study, genomic DNA was the template for TCR beta VDJ and CDR3 profiling. TCRdb called the reads again in MiXCR, with one record for every CDR3 protein. The data contain approximately 220,000 distinct CDR3 sequences, around 46% of them singletons. The data derive from a study of CD8+CD57+ T cells in acquired aplastic anemia. Study-wide context: The mean DNA yield obtained from sorted CD4+ and CD8+ cells came to 3 to 3.5 ug.

Study-level results: Patient and control CD8+ Simpson's diversity was not significantly different. Patients and controls shared roughly 28 CD8+ CDR3 sequences, which appeared highly expressed in patients and within their immunodominant clones.

The sequencing sample was made of sorted CD4+, CD8+, or CD8+CD57+ T cells (not recorded which) from PBMCs. The V and J genes are TRBV7-2 and TRBJ1-5, with 9 bases aligning to TRBD1. The TCR was taken from a human donor with aplastic anemia. CDR3 sequence reads: CASSYRGRGQPQHF. The CDR3 DNA is TGTGCCAGCAGCTACAGGGGGCGGGGTCAGCCCCAGCATTTT.